This TCR beta chain was found in a study of blood T cell repertoires in COVID-19. Authors' data handling: From reference gene primer amplification, estimates of nucleated cell counts were derived. Here immunoSEQ multiplex PCR was the method, and the copy in TCRdb shows in-frame clones only, minus some. For V, J and clone size, that table is used; D and trimming come from the DNA. The table includes around 230,000 clones, 80% to 90% detected once. The V end lost 0 bases, the J end lost 5 bases, and 13 bases lay between the germline ends. This CDR3 contains 15 residues. Germline V CDR1 and CDR2: SGHDN, FVKESK.

Sequenced sample: peripheral blood. The chain employs TRBV14 and TRBJ2-5; a weak D match, TRBD1 (5 bases). The source is a man aged 40-49 years with acute or convalescent COVID-19. The CDR3 DNA reads TGTGCCAGCAGCCAAGATGGCAGGGAATACGAGACCCAGTACTTC. This gives the protein CASSQDGREYETQYF.